This passage covers 27 T cell receptor beta chains from one sample sequenced in a study of blood T cell repertoires in COVID-19. The table came from immunoSEQ multiplex PCR; TCRdb's copy has only in-frame clones and leaves some out. Found here are more than 95,000 clones, nearly 90% of them singletons; the top ten hold approximately 3.1%. The specimen was peripheral blood. These receptors were obtained from a man in his fifties or sixties in a cohort sampled during active COVID-19.

This rearrangement joins TRBV25-1 to TRBJ2-3; D is unclear. Trimming shortened V by 3 bases and J by 3 bases, and 4 bases separated the two germline ends. The CDR3 consists of 12 residues. From germline, CDR1 is MGHDK and CDR2 SYGVNS. The CDR3 DNA sequence: TGTGCCAGCAGTGATTATACAGATACGCAGTATTTT. Translating it yields CASSDYTDTQYF.

There are a few counts of this clone. V gene TRBV6-6 combines with J gene TRBJ2-1; TRBD2 agrees at 13 bases. V dropped 2 bases and J dropped 9; count of bases not matched to a gene: 4. The CDR3 loop spans 15 amino acids. CDR1 and CDR2 (germline): MNHNY, SVGAGI (reference sequence). Here the CDR3 reads CASSYRLAGGSEQFF. The CDR3 coding sequence is TGTGCCAGCAGTTACCGACTAGCGGGGGGTAGTGAGCAGTTCTTC.

There are a few counts of this clone. The chain combines TRBV18 with TRBJ2-3; 7 nucleotides agree with TRBD2. This CDR3 has 14 amino acids. The trim removed 3 bases at V and 2 bases at J, leaving 2 bases unmatched. Germline V lookup: CDR1 KGHSH, CDR2 LQKENI. CDR3 nucleotides: TGTGCCAGCTCACCCGCGGGGGTCACAGATACGCAGTATTTT. This gives the protein CASSPAGVTDTQYF. Complete variable domain (other parts from reference TRBV18 and TRBJ2-3): NAGVMQNPRHLVRRRGQEARLRCSPMKGHSHVYWYRQLPEEGLKFMVYLQKENIIDESGMPKERFSAEFPKEGPSILRIQQVVRGDSAAYFCASSPAGVTDTQYFGPGTRLTVL.

This sequence joins TRBV18 and TRBJ1-1; a weak D match, TRBD1 (5 bases). Per germline, CDR1 KGHSH and CDR2 LQKENI. Trimming stripped 5 bases from V and 6 bases from J, with 13 bases between. The CDR3 is 13 amino acids. The CDR3 nucleotides read TGTGCCAGCTCAATCTCGCGGGACGCTGAAGCTTTCTTT. It codes for CASSISRDAEAFF.

This rearrangement joins TRBV5-4 to TRBJ2-7; 14 bases fit TRBD2. CDR3 length: 16 residues. Per germline, CDR1 SGHNT and CDR2 YYREEE (reference sequence). Unmatched junction bases numbered 4, after V lost 0 bases and J lost 5 bases. The CDR3 DNA reads TGTGCCAGCAGCTTGGGACTAGCGGGGGGGCTGAACGAGCAGTACTTC. This translates into CASSLGLAGGLNEQYF.

This chain uses TRBV5-8 with TRBJ1-2; possible D gene TRBD1, 6 bases. V was cut by 2 bases and J by 8 bases, with 22 bases left in between. The germline gives CDR1 SGHTS, CDR2 YDEGEE. The CDR3 is 16 residues long. The CDR3 here is CASSLLPGTKIWGYTF. The CDR3 DNA reads as TGTGCCAGCAGCTTATTACCCGGGACAAAGATATGGGGCTACACCTTC.

The rearrangement links TRBV3-1 (or the pseudogene TRBV3-2) to TRBJ1-1, with 7 nucleotides matching TRBD1. V shed 5 bases and J 10 bases; nucleotides not matched to a gene: 10. The germline gives CDR1 LGHDT, CDR2 YNNKEL (reference sequence). The CDR3 extends over 13 amino acids. CDR3 nucleotide sequence: TGTGCCAGCAGCTCCCCCTCCAGGGGGAGAGCTTTCTTT. It encodes CASSSPSRGRAFF.

The rearrangement links TRBV6-6 to TRBJ2-3; D remains ambiguous. V dropped 0 bases and J dropped 6 bases, with 10 bases sitting between them. In germline, CDR1 is MNHNY, CDR2 SVGAGI (reference sequence). The CDR3 consists of 14 residues. Written as DNA, the CDR3 is TGTGCCAGCAGTTACTCGTCTGTAGAGGATACGCAGTATTTT. Its translation: CASSYSSVEDTQYF.

This clone was counted a few times. The chain carries TRBV7-9 and TRBJ2-7; D remains ambiguous. Trimming pared 0 bases from V and 6 bases from J, leaving 12 bases between. The CDR3 totals 14 residues. Germline V gives CDR1 SEHNR, CDR2 FQNEAQ (reference sequence). CDR3 sequence reads: CASSLARPGSEQYV. The CDR3 DNA sequence: TGTGCCAGCAGCTTAGCACGGCCAGGCAGCGAGCAGTACGTC.

The V call is TRBV7-2, the J call TRBJ2-5; 15 nucleotides line up with TRBD2. The CDR3 covers 15 residues. The germline V gene has CDR1 SGHTA and CDR2 FQGNSA. J was trimmed by 9 bases and V by 5 bases; bases with no gene match: 7. The CDR3 loop is CASSQGLAGGRAQYF. CDR3 nucleotide sequence: TGTGCCAGCAGCCAAGGACTAGCGGGGGGGAGAGCCCAGTACTTC. Full variable domain (remainder filled in from reference TRBV7-2 and TRBJ2-5): GAGVSQSPSNKVTEKGKDVELRCDPISGHTALYWYRQSLGQGLEFLIYFQGNSAPDKSGLPSDRFSAERTGGSVSTLTIQRTQQEDSAVYLCASSQGLAGGRAQYFGPGTRLLVL.

The sample holds one count of this clone. The CDR3 coding sequence is TGTGCCACGAACGGCGGGGGCTTTGGGGCCAACGTCCTGACTTTC. Amino acids: CATNGGGFGANVLTF. The chain carries TRBV6-5 and TRBJ2-6; D is possibly TRBD2 (7 bases). The germline V gene has CDR1 MNHEY and CDR2 SVGAGI. The CDR3 length is 15 residues. The ends were cut back, 10 bases at V and 3 bases at J, with 16 bases in the middle.

This chain joins TRBV7-8 and TRBJ2-2; a possible D gene is TRBD1 (7 bases). Trimming shortened V by 0 bases and J by 4 bases, and 12 bases separated the two germline ends. The CDR3 is 16 amino acids. Germline V gene sequence: CDR1 SGHVS, CDR2 FQNEAQ. DNA for the CDR3: TGTGCCAGCAGCTTAGCGGAGGGGGCGGTCACCGGGGAGCTGTTTTTT. Translation: CASSLAEGAVTGELFF.

The chain carries TRBV5-5 and TRBJ2-7; maybe TRBD2 (5 bases). Trimming removed 4 bases from V and 0 bases from J, with 14 bases in between. The CDR3 runs 15 residues. Germline V gives CDR1 SGHKS, CDR2 YYEKEE (reference sequence). In DNA form, the CDR3 reads TGTGCCAGCAGCCTTTCGGACGGAGGCTCCTACGAGCAGTACGTC. This codes for CASSLSDGGSYEQYV.

The gene calls are TRBV7-2 and TRBJ2-6; 12 nucleotides line up with TRBD1. With 5 bases clipped from V and 2 bases from J, the junction kept 7 bases outside the gene matches. CDR1 and CDR2 from the germline V gene are SGHTA and FQGNSA. The CDR3 spans 18 residues. The CDR3 DNA follows: TGTGCCAGCAGCCTGCGAGGGACAGGGGGCCCTGGGGCCAACGTCCTGACTTTC. Translating gives CASSLRGTGGPGANVLTF. Variable domain in full (rest from reference TRBV7-2 and TRBJ2-6): GAGVSQSPSNKVTEKGKDVELRCDPISGHTALYWYRQSLGQGLEFLIYFQGNSAPDKSGLPSDRFSAERTGGSVSTLTIQRTQQEDSAVYLCASSLRGTGGPGANVLTFGAGSRLTVL.

This clone came up once. This chain uses TRBV5-8 with TRBJ2-3; 10 bases agree with TRBD2. This CDR3 is built from 16 residues. V shed 0 bases, J shed 4 bases, and the junction held 5 bases outside the gene matches. Germline values: CDR1 SGHTS, CDR2 YDEGEE. The CDR3: CASSLERGGPADTQYF. In DNA form, the CDR3 reads TGTGCCAGCAGCTTGGAGCGGGGGGGCCCAGCAGATACGCAGTATTTT.

The gene calls are TRBV2 and TRBJ1-3; 8 bases line up with TRBD1. The CDR3 sequence is 16 residues long. The trim removed 10 bases at V and 0 bases at J, leaving 11 bases unmatched. Germline V gene data show CDR1 as SNHLY and CDR2 as FYNNEI. Written as DNA, the CDR3 is TGTGCCACCACCCAAAGCGGGACAGGCTCTGGAAACACCATATATTTT. Protein: CATTQSGTGSGNTIYF.

This clone has a single count. The chain links TRBV7-2 to TRBJ1-1; D is perhaps TRBD1 (5 bases). Trimming pared 2 bases from V and 5 bases from J, leaving 15 bases between. Germline CDR1 reads SGHTA; CDR2 reads FQGNSA. The CDR3 consists of 15 residues. CDR3 nucleotide sequence: TGTGCCAGCAGCTTATATCGGGGGGGAGAGACTGAAGCTTTCTTT. It codes for CASSLYRGGETEAFF.

This rearrangement joins TRBV5-1 to TRBJ2-7, with 7 bases fitting TRBD1. This CDR3 region has 17 residues. J lost 1 base, V lost 3 bases, and 13 bases had no gene match. The V gene's germline CDR1 is SGHRS and CDR2 YFSETQ. The CDR3 DNA reads TGCGCCAGCAGCTCTCGCGCCGGGACAGCTTATTCCTACGAGCAGTACTTC. It encodes CASSSRAGTAYSYEQYF.

The rearrangement joins TRBV19 to TRBJ2-3, with 7 positions matching TRBD2. J lost 6 bases, V lost 5 bases, and 14 bases had no gene match. The CDR3 extends over 16 amino acids. Germline lookup yields CDR1 LNHDA and CDR2 SQIVND (reference sequence). CDR3 in DNA: TGTGCCAGTAGTGCACCTATAGCGGGCCAGCGGGATACGCAGTATTTT. Translated, it gives CASSAPIAGQRDTQYF.

This chain joins TRBV5-1 and TRBJ2-1; 14 bases line up with TRBD2. The CDR3 has 18 residues. Trimming removed 3 bases from V and 0 bases from J; junction bases left unmatched: 5. Germline CDR1 is SGHRS and CDR2 is YFSETQ. DNA for the CDR3: TGCGCCAGCAGCTCGAAAGGGACTAGCGGGAGCTCCTACAATGAGCAGTTCTTC. Translated: CASSSKGTSGSSYNEQFF.

This rearrangement joins TRBV7-8 to TRBJ2-5, with D tentatively TRBD2 (5 bases). Germline V gene sequence: CDR1 SGHVS, CDR2 FQNEAQ. Trimming took off 5 bases at V and 2 bases at J, with 21 bases between the two ends. The CDR3 has 17 amino acids. The CDR3 here is CASSAEPSKRPQETQYF. In nucleotides, the CDR3 is TGTGCCAGCAGCGCCGAACCCTCCAAGCGGCCTCAAGAGACCCAGTACTTC.

This clone was seen just once. This sequence joins TRBV5-1 and TRBJ2-7, with 10 positions matching TRBD2. CDR1 is SGHRS and CDR2 is YFSETQ in the germline V gene. The V gene end was trimmed by 3 bases and the J gene end by 4 bases; junction bases not matched to a gene: 10. The CDR3 has 16 residues. The DNA for the CDR3 is TGCGCCAGCAGCTCCCACGGACTAGCGGCAAGGTACGAGCAGTACTTC. Its translation: CASSSHGLAARYEQYF.

The gene calls are TRBV5-1 and TRBJ1-6; 9 bases fit TRBD1. The CDR3 loop spans 15 amino acids. Trimming at V came to 3 bases and at J to 9 bases, leaving 7 bases not matched to a gene. CDR1 is SGHRS, CDR2 YFSETQ, per germline. As DNA, the CDR3 is TGCGCCAGCAGCTCAGAGACAGGGGGTGGTTCACCCCTCCACTTT. Encoded protein: CASSSETGGGSPLHF.

V usage is TRBV5-5 and J usage is TRBJ1-6; D gene ambiguous. The CDR3 runs to 12 residues. In germline, CDR1 is SGHKS, CDR2 YYEKEE (reference sequence). V lost 1 base to trimming and J lost 8 bases, with 4 bases between them. CDR3 coding DNA: TGTGCCAGCAGCTTGCGCGATTCACCCCTCCACTTT. Protein sequence: CASSLRDSPLHF.

V is TRBV4-1 and J is TRBJ1-1; tentative D call: TRBD1 (5 bases). Germline V gives CDR1 MGHRA, CDR2 YSYEKL. The length of the CDR3 is 18 residues. V was cut by 2 bases and J by 0 bases, with 19 bases left in between. In DNA, the CDR3 is TGCGCCAGCAGCCAAAGAATAGGCGGGGGGGACCTGAACACTGAAGCTTTCTTT. It is translated as CASSQRIGGGDLNTEAFF.

The chain combines TRBV5-6 with TRBJ1-2, with D unclear. The CDR3 covers 16 residues. Trimming shortened V by 0 bases and J by 4 bases, and 16 bases separated the two germline ends. The germline V gene encodes CDR1 SGHDT and CDR2 YYEEEE. The CDR3 is CASSLAKRWWLYGYTF. CDR3 in DNA: TGTGCCAGCAGCTTGGCTAAGCGTTGGTGGCTCTATGGCTACACCTTC.

A single count supports this clone. The chain recombines TRBV5-6 with TRBJ2-7, with 7 nucleotides matching TRBD1. Germline V lookup: CDR1 SGHDT, CDR2 YYEEEE. The V and J ends lost 0 bases and 3 bases, in that order; junction bases with no gene match: 0. This CDR3 has 13 residues. CDR3 sequence (DNA): TGTGCCAGCAGCTTGGGGACAGGCTACGAGCAGTACTTC. As protein: CASSLGTGYEQYF.